One and the same sample provided the 25 T cell receptor beta chains below, sequenced in a study of blood T cell repertoires in COVID-19. Method: immunoSEQ multiplex PCR; TCRdb's copy keeps in-frame clones and lacks some. Of about 140,000 clones in the sample, roughly 81% were seen once. Source material: PBMCs or T cells enriched from blood (not recorded which). Receptors were obtained from a woman aged 45-60 years with acute COVID-19.

The CDR3 loop reads CASSFGGSSHEQYF. In nucleotides, the CDR3 is TGTGCCAGCAGCTTTGGAGGGAGTAGCCACGAGCAGTACTTC. The genes are TRBV7-2 and TRBJ2-7, with D maybe TRBD2 (6 bases). Between the trimmed V and J ends, which lost 3 bases and 5 bases, there was a span of 14 bases. The germline gives CDR1 SGHTA, CDR2 FQGNSA. The CDR3 spans 14 residues.

The rearrangement links TRBV19 to TRBJ1-1; D gene ambiguous. CDR1 is LNHDA and CDR2 is SQIVND in the germline V gene (reference sequence). The CDR3 has 13 amino acids. The V and J ends lost 4 bases and 6 bases respectively, with 12 bases between them. DNA of the CDR3: TGTGCCAGTAGTAATTCCCCAGGCGCTGAAGCTTTCTTT. Translated: CASSNSPGAEAFF.

The chain employs TRBV4-3 and TRBJ1-4; 7 bases line up with TRBD1. Germline trimming cut 1 base from V and 8 bases from J; bases unmatched to any gene: 7. The CDR3 is 15 residues long. The V gene's germline CDR1 is LGHNA and CDR2 YSLEER. CDR3 DNA sequence: TGCGCCAGCAGCCAAGGAGACAGGGTGGGCGAAAAACTGTTTTTT. Protein product: CASSQGDRVGEKLFF.

J is TRBJ1-2 and V is TRBV4-1; 12 bases line up with TRBD1. Germline V gives CDR1 MGHRA, CDR2 YSYEKL. The V and J ends lost 3 bases and 3 bases, in that order; junction bases with no gene match: 2. The CDR3 spans 15 residues. DNA of the CDR3: TGCGCCAGCAGCCAGGGACAGGGGGCTCACTATGGCTACACCTTC. It encodes CASSQGQGAHYGYTF.

The rearrangement uses TRBV4-1 and TRBJ2-7; D might be TRBD2 (6 bases). The CDR3 is 15 residues long. The V gene lost 1 base and the J gene lost 5 bases, with 15 bases spanning the gap. The germline gives CDR1 MGHRA, CDR2 YSYEKL. CDR3 nucleotides: TGCGCCAGCAGCCAAGGATCGGGACTGTTCGACGAGCAGTACTTC. It codes for CASSQGSGLFDEQYF.

This clone was counted between two and nine times. The genes are TRBV11-3 and TRBJ2-2, with TRBD2 matching over 7 bases. The CDR3 has 15 residues. Unmatched junction bases numbered 4, after V lost 3 bases and J lost 3 bases. Germline V gene sequence: CDR1 SGHNT, CDR2 YENEEA. CDR3: CASSLGGMDTGELFF. CDR3 sequence (DNA): TGTGCCAGCAGCTTGGGAGGGATGGACACCGGGGAGCTGTTTTTT. Drawing the rest from reference TRBV11-3 and TRBJ2-2, the complete variable domain is EAGVVQSPRYKIIEKKQPVAFWCNPISGHNTLYWYLQNLGQGPELLIRYENEEAVDDSQLPKDRFSAERLKGVDSTLKIQPAELGDSAVYLCASSLGGMDTGELFFGEGSRLTVL.

The V and J genes are TRBV7-9 and TRBJ1-2; tentative D call: TRBD1 (6 bases). The length of the CDR3 is 13 residues. V lost 5 bases and J lost 8, with 15 bases in between. Germline values: CDR1 SEHNR, CDR2 FQNEAQ (reference sequence). As DNA, the CDR3 is TGTGCCAGCAGCCCCCAGGACAGTAGGGGCTACACCTTC. Translation: CASSPQDSRGYTF.

V and J are TRBV6-2 or TRBV6-3 and TRBJ1-5; no clear D gene. The germline V gene encodes CDR1 MNHEY and CDR2 SVGEGT. Trimming left V 5 bases short and J 6 bases short, with 20 bases between. The CDR3 is 16 amino acids. The CDR3 DNA follows: TGTGCCAGCAGTCATATGGGCGGGAAGAGAGGTCAGCCCCAGCATTTT. The encoded protein is CASSHMGGKRGQPQHF.

The V and J genes are TRBV7-9 and TRBJ1-3; D is perhaps TRBD1 (5 bases). The CDR3 length is 17 residues. Germline V gene data show CDR1 as SEHNR and CDR2 as FQNEAQ (reference sequence). Trimming shortened V by 2 bases and J by 2 bases, and 16 bases separated the two germline ends. CDR3 sequence (DNA): TGTGCCAGCAGCTTAAGGCAGTCGGAGGGGACTGGAAACACCATATATTTT. This translates into CASSLRQSEGTGNTIYF.

There are a few counts of this clone. One end of the junction is discordant with germline, which a read error may explain. The chain joins TRBV7-7 to TRBJ2-7; 10 bases line up with TRBD2. The CDR3 has 17 amino acids. CDR1 is SSHAT and CDR2 is FNYEAQ in the germline V gene (reference sequence). The CDR3 sequence is CASSLPASGSKTYEQYF. The CDR3 DNA reads as TGTGCTAGCAGCTTACCGGCTAGCGGGAGCAAAACCTACGAGCAGTACTTC. The variable domain in full, with the rest retrieved from reference TRBV7-7 and TRBJ2-7, is GAGVSQSPRYKVTKRGQDVTLRCDPISSHATLYWYQQALGQGPEFLTYFNYEAQPDKSGLPSDRFSAERPEGSISTLTIQRTEQRDSAMYRCASSLPASGSKTYEQYFGPGTRLTVT.

The chain is built from TRBV6-5 and TRBJ1-6; 7 nucleotides align to TRBD1. The J segment lost 9 bases and the V segment lost 7 bases, leaving 9 bases of the junction unmatched. Germline CDR1 reads MNHEY; CDR2 reads SVGAGI. The CDR3 covers 14 residues. The CDR3 DNA sequence: TGTGCCAGCAACACACAGGGGCCTTCTTCACCCCTCCACTTT. This sequence encodes CASNTQGPSSPLHF.

The rearrangement joins TRBV28 to TRBJ2-1, with TRBD1 matching over 9 bases. Germline CDR1 MDHEN, CDR2 SYDVKM. The CDR3 spans 15 residues. The trim removed 4 bases at V and 2 bases at J, leaving 3 bases unmatched. The CDR3 DNA is TGTGCCAGCAGTTGGACAGGGGACACCTACAATGAGCAGTTCTTC. As protein: CASSWTGDTYNEQFF.

The V and J genes are TRBV2 and TRBJ2-5; 8 nucleotides agree with TRBD2. This CDR3 is 14 amino acids long. Losses at the gene ends were 2 bases for V and 9 bases for J; bases not matched to a gene: 8. Germline CDR1 reads SNHLY; CDR2 reads FYNNEI. CDR3 residues: CASSEREGHMSQYF. The CDR3 region has the DNA TGTGCCAGCAGTGAACGGGAGGGCCATATGTCCCAGTACTTC.

The rearrangement joins TRBV4-1 to TRBJ2-2, with 12 bases identical to TRBD2. The CDR3 consists of 19 residues. Trimming took 4 bases from V and 1 from J; bases not matched to a gene: 10. Germline V lookup: CDR1 MGHRA, CDR2 YSYEKL. This chain's CDR3 is CASSRGSTSGSWNTGELFF. Here the CDR3 DNA reads TGCGCCAGCAGCCGAGGGTCGACTAGCGGGAGTTGGAACACCGGGGAGCTGTTTTTT.

This chain connects TRBV28 to TRBJ1-6; possible D gene TRBD1, 6 bases. Trimming shortened V by 5 bases and J by 10 bases, and 18 bases separated the two germline ends. Germline V gene data show CDR1 as MDHEN and CDR2 as SYDVKM. The CDR3 totals 15 residues. The CDR3 DNA is TGTGCCAGCAGTCCCCCCTTCCAGGGGCAATCACCCCTCCACTTT. Protein product: CASSPPFQGQSPLHF.

The rearrangement links TRBV7-2 to TRBJ2-7; D gene uncertain. CDR1 and CDR2 from the germline V gene are SGHTA and FQGNSA. The CDR3 loop spans 12 amino acids. Trimming pared 3 bases from V and 0 bases from J, leaving 3 bases between. The CDR3 reads CASSLYSYEQYF. CDR3 bases: TGTGCCAGCAGCTTGTACTCCTACGAGCAGTACTTC.

The rearrangement links TRBV6-5 to TRBJ2-1, with a tentative D call TRBD1 (6 bases). Looked up from germline, CDR1 is MNHEY and CDR2 is SVGAGI. The CDR3 is 14 residues long. Trimming took off 2 bases at V and 7 bases at J, with 12 bases between the two ends. The CDR3 coding sequence is TGTGCCAGCAGTTACCGGACAGCTGTGAATGAGCAGTTCTTC. Translated: CASSYRTAVNEQFF.

The chain recombines TRBV7-9 with TRBJ2-7; 7 bases line up with TRBD2. The CDR3 runs 14 residues. Germline lookup yields CDR1 SEHNR and CDR2 FQNEAQ (reference sequence). V was clipped by 5 bases and J by 4 bases; unmatched bases: 8. The CDR3 DNA follows: TGTGCCAGCAGCCGACCTAGCGGAAAATACGAGCAGTACTTC. It specifies CASSRPSGKYEQYF.

The chain couples TRBV4-1 to TRBJ2-4; D is possibly TRBD2 (7 bases). The V gene's germline CDR1 is MGHRA and CDR2 YSYEKL. V lost 4 bases and J lost 7, with 20 bases in between. The CDR3 runs to 16 residues. Written as DNA, the CDR3 is TGCGCCAGCAGCCCGGGAGTAAACAGGGAGGGGAACATTCAGTACTTC. As protein: CASSPGVNREGNIQYF.

This clone was detected only once. This chain joins TRBV19 and TRBJ2-3; 9 nucleotides match TRBD2. CDR3 length equals 14 residues. The germline gives CDR1 LNHDA, CDR2 SQIVND (reference sequence). With V trimmed by 7 bases and J by 6 bases, 8 bases remained unmatched. The CDR3 reads CASTSGRTPDTQYF. The CDR3 region has the DNA TGTGCCAGTACCAGCGGGAGGACCCCGGATACGCAGTATTTT.

The J gene is TRBJ1-1, the V gene TRBV11-2, with D possibly TRBD1 on 6 matching bases. This CDR3 is 12 amino acids long. Germline CDR1 and CDR2: SGHAT and FQNNGV. Trimming pared 5 bases from V and 5 bases from J, leaving 9 bases between. The chain's CDR3 is CASSPTGTEAFF. In DNA, the CDR3 is TGTGCCAGCAGCCCCACAGGGACTGAAGCTTTCTTT.

This clone turned up a few times. The chain uses TRBV2 and TRBJ1-2; possible D gene TRBD1, 5 bases. CDR1 is SNHLY, CDR2 FYNNEI, per germline. The CDR3 length is 16 residues. V lost 0 bases to trimming and J lost 7 bases, with 18 bases between them. The CDR3 loop reads CASSEAVGDPGGGYTF. CDR3 coding DNA: TGTGCCAGCAGTGAAGCGGTGGGGGATCCCGGGGGTGGCTACACCTTC. Together with reference TRBV2 and TRBJ1-2, the CDR3 gives the full variable domain: EPEVTQTPSHQVTQMGQEVILRCVPISNHLYFYWYRQILGQKVEFLVSFYNNEISEKSEIFDDQFSVERPDGSNFTLKIRSTKLEDSAMYFCASSEAVGDPGGGYTFGSGTRLTVV.

With respect to this clone: Distinct nucleotide sequences in the sample also encode this CDR3. This chain uses TRBV5-1 with TRBJ2-1, with 10 bases matching TRBD1. Germline V CDR1 and CDR2: SGHRS, YFSETQ. The CDR3 runs 15 residues. Trimming at V came to 4 bases and at J to 4 bases, leaving 5 bases not matched to a gene. CDR3 in amino acids: CASSLPGQGYNEQFF. In DNA, the CDR3 is TGCGCCAGCAGCCTGCCGGGACAGGGGTACAATGAGCAGTTCTTC.

The chain is built from TRBV9 and TRBJ1-2, with 10 nucleotides matching TRBD1. Germline trimming cut 2 bases from V and 2 bases from J; bases unmatched to any gene: 3. Germline CDR1 SGDLS, CDR2 YYNGEE. The CDR3 loop spans 15 amino acids. This CDR3 is CASSVGTGANYGYTF. The CDR3 coding sequence is TGTGCCAGCAGCGTGGGGACAGGGGCCAACTATGGCTACACCTTC.

This sequence joins TRBV27 and TRBJ2-6; D is undetermined. V was pared by 3 bases and J by 9 bases, with 9 bases between. This CDR3 region has 13 residues. CDR1 and CDR2 (germline): MNHEY, SMNVEV (reference sequence). This CDR3 is CASSFLFGNVLTF. The CDR3 bases are TGTGCCAGCAGTTTCCTATTCGGCAACGTCCTGACTTTC.